One and the same sample provided the 30 T cell receptor beta chains below, sequenced in a study of T cell repertoires in cytomegalovirus infection. These receptors' antigens are unknown. TCRdb passed the reads through MiXCR, listing each CDR3 protein once. The table records fewer than 1,000,000 distinct CDR3 sequences, about a third of them present only once. The source was cultured CD8+ T cells from PBMCs, collected from culture after CMV antigen stimulation. These receptor sequences come from a human donor in good health (CMV status not recorded). Some clones in this sample may be carry-over from other donors' samples.

The chain links TRBV10-3 to TRBJ1-2, with no clear D. The CDR3 is 14 residues long. Germline V gene lookup returns CDR1 ENHRY and CDR2 SYGVKD. Trimming left V 2 bases short and J 2 bases short, with 9 bases between. CDR3 bases: TGTGCCATCAGTGAGGGCAGAATCAACTATGGCTACACCTTC. Translating gives CAISEGRINYGYTF.

The CDR3 protein is CAVQHFYGYTF. CDR3 sequence (DNA): TGCGCCGTCCAGCACTTCTATGGCTACACCTTC. The V call is TRBV5-1, the J call TRBJ1-2; D is unclear. V was cut by 10 bases and J by 4 bases, with 11 bases left in between. The CDR3 is made up of 11 amino acids. Per germline, CDR1 SGHRS and CDR2 YFSETQ.

This clonotype was recorded many times. The chain is built from TRBV7-9 and TRBJ1-2; TRBD1 matches at 9 bases. CDR1 is SEHNR and CDR2 is FQNEAQ in the germline V gene (reference sequence). CDR3 size: 13 residues. Germline trimming cut 5 bases from V and 8 bases from J; bases unmatched to any gene: 6. The CDR3 region has the DNA TGTGCCAGCAGCCCGGGACAGGGAGTGGGCTACACCTTC. It yields the protein CASSPGQGVGYTF. The entire variable domain, with the rest obtained from reference TRBV7-9 and TRBJ1-2, is as follows: DTGVSQNPRHKITKRGQNVTFRCDPISEHNRLYWYRQTLGQGPEFLTYFQNEAQLEKSRLLSDRFSAERPKGSFSTLEIQRTEQGDSAMYLCASSPGQGVGYTFGSGTRLTVV.

The chain links TRBV20-1 to TRBJ2-1; tentatively, D is TRBD2 (7 bases). The CDR3 is 13 amino acids. Between the trimmed V and J ends, which lost 4 bases and 6 bases, there was a span of 13 bases. Germline V gene data show CDR1 as DFQATT and CDR2 as SNEGSKA (reference sequence). DNA of the CDR3: TGCAGTGCTACCGGGGGGCAACGCAATGAGCAGTTCTTC. Protein product: CSATGGQRNEQFF.

This clonotype was picked up a small number of times. The CDR3 is CASRLGQGDGYTF. The CDR3 DNA sequence: TGTGCCAGCAGACTCGGACAGGGTGATGGCTACACCTTC. The V gene is TRBV5-6, the J gene TRBJ1-2; 8 bases are shared with TRBD1. Per germline, CDR1 SGHDT and CDR2 YYEEEE. With 5 bases clipped from V and 6 bases from J, the junction kept 6 bases outside the gene matches. The CDR3 sequence is 13 residues long.

This clonotype was seen a handful of times. The J gene is TRBJ2-3, the V gene TRBV20-1; 9 bases align to TRBD2. CDR1 and CDR2 (germline): DFQATT, SNEGSKA (reference sequence). The trim removed 2 bases at V and 3 bases at J, leaving 9 bases unmatched. This CDR3 has 16 residues. CDR3 DNA sequence: TGCAGTGCTAGAAGGAGTAGCGGGGGAAAAACAGATACGCAGTATTTT. Protein sequence: CSARRSSGGKTDTQYF.

This clonotype was counted between two and nine times. The chain recombines TRBV7-8 with TRBJ1-5; no clear D gene. CDR3 length: 12 residues. From germline, CDR1 is SGHVS and CDR2 FQNEAQ. V lost 6 bases, J lost 3 bases, and 6 bases lay in between. The CDR3 region has the DNA TGTGCCAGCAGTAAGACCAATCAGCCCCAGCATTTT. This sequence encodes CASSKTNQPQHF. Full variable domain (remainder filled in from reference TRBV7-8 and TRBJ1-5): GAGVSQSPRYKVAKRGQDVALRCDPISGHVSLFWYQQALGQGPEFLTYFQNEAQLDKSGLPSDRFFAERPEGSVSTLKIQRTQQEDSAVYLCASSKTNQPQHFGDGTRLSIL.

The sample holds a few counts of this clonotype. J is TRBJ1-5 and V is TRBV4-3; possible D gene TRBD1, 6 bases. Germline CDR1 LGHNA, CDR2 YSLEER. The CDR3 has 16 amino acids. With 4 bases removed from V and 3 bases from J, the gap between germline ends came to 16 bases. CDR3 in amino acids: CASSPSGTKYNQPQHF. Here the CDR3 DNA reads TGCGCCAGCAGCCCGAGTGGGACAAAGTACAATCAGCCCCAGCATTTT.

V gene TRBV27 combines with J gene TRBJ1-4, with D unclear. In germline, CDR1 is MNHEY, CDR2 SMNVEV (reference sequence). The CDR3 runs to 13 residues. Trimming took off 6 bases at V and 8 bases at J, with 13 bases between the two ends. The CDR3: CASSPRPREKLFF. CDR3 coding DNA: TGTGCCAGCAGCCCCCGGCCGCGGGAAAAACTGTTTTTT.

This clonotype was detected a few times. The V gene is TRBV4-1, the J gene TRBJ1-4; weak D call: TRBD1 (5 bases). Germline lookup yields CDR1 MGHRA and CDR2 YSYEKL. CDR3 length: 15 residues. Trimming took 2 bases from V and 4 from J, leaving 11 bases between them. The CDR3 is CASSQRPGLNEKLFF. CDR3 sequence (DNA): TGCGCCAGCAGCCAACGACCGGGACTTAATGAAAAACTGTTTTTT.

This clonotype showed up many times. V gene TRBV7-2 combines with J gene TRBJ2-1; D remains unclear. The CDR3 spans 15 residues. The V end lost 3 bases, the J end lost 0 bases, and 9 bases lay between the germline ends. The germline CDR1 and CDR2 sequences are SGHTA and FQGNSA. CDR3 sequence reads: CASSFGRSSYNEQFF. CDR3 bases: TGTGCCAGCAGCTTCGGACGGAGCTCCTACAATGAGCAGTTCTTC.

The chain has TRBV15 and TRBJ2-1; TRBD2 agrees at 10 bases. From germline, CDR1 is LNHNV and CDR2 YYDKDF (reference sequence). Unmatched junction bases numbered 8, after V lost 0 bases and J lost 6 bases. The CDR3 sequence is 17 residues long. The DNA of the CDR3 is TGTGCCACCAGCAGAGATTCCCAGCGGGGGGGCCCCAATGAGCAGTTCTTC. Translated: CATSRDSQRGGPNEQFF.

This clonotype was seen only a few times. V usage is TRBV12-3 or TRBV12-4 and J usage is TRBJ2-7, with 11 nucleotides matching TRBD2. V gave up 1 base and J gave up 0 bases; unmatched junction bases: 5. This CDR3 has 17 amino acids. This CDR3 reads CASSLVGTSGSSYEQYF. CDR3 coding DNA: TGTGCCAGCAGTTTAGTCGGGACTAGCGGAAGCTCCTACGAGCAGTACTTC.

V usage is TRBV6-2 or TRBV6-3 and J usage is TRBJ1-2; D remains ambiguous. Germline V gene sequence: CDR1 MNHEY, CDR2 SVGEGT. The CDR3 is made up of 13 amino acids. Between the trimmed V and J ends, which lost 0 bases and 5 bases, there was a span of 7 bases. The chain's CDR3 is CASSYSAVYGYTF. The CDR3, as DNA: TGTGCCAGCAGTTACTCGGCTGTTTATGGCTACACCTTC.

The table lists this clonotype with a few counts. The gene calls are TRBV4-1 and TRBJ2-2; TRBD1 matches 7 bases. CDR1 MGHRA and CDR2 YSYEKL come from the germline V gene. V was clipped by 5 bases and J by 3 bases; unmatched bases: 12. CDR3 size: 17 residues. The CDR3 is CASSSGGTISDTGELFF. DNA for the CDR3: TGCGCCAGCAGCTCAGGGGGTACAATATCGGACACCGGGGAGCTGTTTTTT.

This clonotype was detected only a few times. V gene TRBV25-1 combines with J gene TRBJ1-2, with TRBD1 matching 7 bases. J lost 2 bases, V lost 2 bases, and 5 bases had no gene match. This CDR3 is built from 15 residues. Germline assignment: CDR1 MGHDK and CDR2 SYGVNS. CDR3 DNA sequence: TGTGCCAGCAGTGAACCAGACAGGGCGAACTATGGCTACACCTTC. Translation gives CASSEPDRANYGYTF.

This clonotype was seen only a few times. The chain is built from TRBV6-5 and TRBJ2-1; possible D gene TRBD1, 6 bases. The germline V gene has CDR1 MNHEY and CDR2 SVGAGI. The CDR3 has 16 amino acids. V was clipped by 7 bases and J by 2 bases, with 18 bases between them. The CDR3 reads CASNSLRDIAYNEQFF. For the CDR3, the DNA is TGTGCCAGCAATTCTCTCCGGGACATCGCCTACAATGAGCAGTTCTTC.

Worth noting for this clonotype: At one boundary the junction diverges from the germline segment, which might be a read error. The gene calls are TRBV5-6 and TRBJ1-2, with no clear D. This CDR3 contains 15 residues. Germline V lookup: CDR1 SGHDT, CDR2 YYEEEE. CDR3 amino acids: CANSLGGGRYYGYTF. The CDR3 nucleotides read TGTGCCAACAGCCTTGGAGGAGGGCGGTACTATGGCTACACCTTC.

The chain combines TRBV29-1 with TRBJ2-2; D perhaps matches TRBD2 (7 bases). Germline V CDR1 and CDR2: SQVTM, ANQGSEA. Trimming took off 0 bases at V and 1 base at J, with 15 bases between the two ends. CDR3 length: 17 amino acids. The CDR3 sequence: CSVEDPEGGMNTGELFF. For the CDR3, the DNA is TGCAGCGTTGAAGATCCTGAGGGGGGGATGAACACCGGGGAGCTGTTTTTT.

The chain combines TRBV29-1 with TRBJ2-5, with 7 bases fitting TRBD1. The CDR3 loop spans 16 amino acids. V lost 4 bases, J lost 5 bases, and 16 bases stayed unmatched. Germline V gives CDR1 SQVTM, CDR2 ANQGSEA. The CDR3 region has the DNA TGCAGCGTTGTGGGCGAAACAACAGGGGTAGGGGAGACCCAGTACTTC. It translates to CSVVGETTGVGETQYF.

This clonotype showed up just a few times. The V and J genes are TRBV7-6 and TRBJ1-2, with D unresolved. Trimming took 5 bases from V and 6 from J, leaving 19 bases between them. Per germline, CDR1 SGHVS and CDR2 FNYEAQ. CDR3 length: 15 residues. The CDR3 region has the DNA TGTGCCAGCAGCCCGTCGTGGCCGTTGGAAAATGGCTACACCTTC. This gives the protein CASSPSWPLENGYTF.

The table lists this clonotype with a few counts. The chain couples TRBV20-1 to TRBJ2-2; TRBD1 agrees at 8 bases. CDR3 length: 16 residues. The V and J ends lost 6 bases and 1 base, in that order; junction bases with no gene match: 10. Germline CDR1 is DFQATT and CDR2 is SNEGSKA (reference sequence). CDR3 sequence (DNA): TGCAGTGCCCCCCTCCGGGACAGGAGGAACACCGGGGAGCTGTTTTTT. This translates into CSAPLRDRRNTGELFF.

The chain uses TRBV18 and TRBJ1-1, with a weak D call TRBD1 (5 bases). This CDR3 region has 14 residues. Looked up from germline, CDR1 is KGHSH and CDR2 is LQKENI. V was shortened by 2 bases and J by 6 bases, with 13 bases between the two germline ends. This CDR3 reads CASSPDPGRAEAFF. The CDR3 bases are TGTGCCAGCTCACCAGACCCAGGGAGGGCTGAAGCTTTCTTT.

This clonotype was recorded a few times. The V call is TRBV7-6, the J call TRBJ1-2, with TRBD1 matching over 12 bases. The CDR3 covers 16 residues. V lost 3 bases, J lost 7 bases, and 9 bases stayed unmatched. Germline lookup yields CDR1 SGHVS and CDR2 FNYEAQ. CDR3 region: CASSLGQGARGAGYTF. The CDR3 DNA reads as TGTGCCAGCAGCTTGGGACAGGGGGCGCGGGGTGCTGGCTACACCTTC.

The chain employs TRBV27 and TRBJ2-1; no reliable D call. The CDR3 covers 14 residues. Germline assignment: CDR1 MNHEY and CDR2 SMNVEV (reference sequence). V lost 5 bases, J lost 2 bases, and 10 bases lay in between. The CDR3 nucleotides are TGTGCCAGCAGTCCACCGCGACCCTACAATGAGCAGTTCTTC. Translation gives CASSPPRPYNEQFF.

V usage is TRBV20-1 and J usage is TRBJ1-1; no firm D call. Trimming shortened V by 1 base and J by 1 base, and 10 bases separated the two germline ends. The CDR3 has 14 amino acids. CDR1 and CDR2 from the germline V gene are DFQATT and SNEGSKA (reference sequence). CDR3 loop: CSARVDGPNTEAFF. The CDR3 DNA reads TGCAGTGCTAGAGTTGATGGGCCGAACACTGAAGCTTTCTTT.

To note about this clonotype: The junction and the germline gene differ at one end; a read error may be behind it. This sequence joins TRBV15 and TRBJ1-6; the D is unclear. This CDR3 has 16 residues. CDR1 is LNHNV and CDR2 is YYDKDF in the germline V gene (reference sequence). CDR3: CATRRGISSYNSPLHF. The CDR3 DNA sequence: TGTGCCACGAGAAGAGGGATTAGCTCCTATAATTCCCCCCTCCACTTT. Supplemented by reference TRBV15 and TRBJ1-6, the full variable domain reads DAMVIQNPRYQVTQFGKPVTLSCSQTLNHNVMYWYQQKSSQAPKLLFHYYDKDFNNEADTPDNFQSRRPNTSFCFLDIRSPGLGDTAMYLCATRRGISSYNSPLHFGNGTRLTVT.

The genes are TRBV6-1 and TRBJ2-3; the match to TRBD1 covers 7 bases. From germline, CDR1 is MNHNS and CDR2 SASEGT. V dropped 7 bases and J dropped 3; count of bases not matched to a gene: 7. CDR3 length: 14 amino acids. CDR3 sequence: CASTDRDETDTQYF. Written as DNA, the CDR3 is TGTGCCAGCACCGACAGGGATGAAACAGATACGCAGTATTTT.

Turning to this clonotype: A much larger clone sits a single nucleotide away, making a read error possible. The CDR3 does not end in the conserved phenylalanine or tryptophan, so this is likely a read error. The rearrangement joins TRBV7-6 to TRBJ2-5; D is unresolved. The CDR3 has 15 amino acids. The V end lost 0 bases, the J end lost 5 bases, and 13 bases lay between the germline ends. CDR1 is SGHVS and CDR2 is FNYEAQ in the germline V gene. The CDR3 DNA follows: TGTGCCAGCAGCTTAGCAGTCCCCACCTGGGAGACCCAGTACTCC. Translated: CASSLAVPTWETQYS.

This clonotype has ten or more counts. The chain joins TRBV7-2 to TRBJ1-2, with D hard to call. Between the trimmed V and J ends, which lost 2 bases and 6 bases, there was a span of 13 bases. This CDR3 spans 14 amino acids. Germline loops: CDR1 SGHTA, CDR2 FQGNSA. The chain's CDR3 is CASSLWDAENGYTF. CDR3 nucleotide sequence: TGTGCCAGCAGCTTATGGGATGCTGAGAATGGCTACACCTTC.